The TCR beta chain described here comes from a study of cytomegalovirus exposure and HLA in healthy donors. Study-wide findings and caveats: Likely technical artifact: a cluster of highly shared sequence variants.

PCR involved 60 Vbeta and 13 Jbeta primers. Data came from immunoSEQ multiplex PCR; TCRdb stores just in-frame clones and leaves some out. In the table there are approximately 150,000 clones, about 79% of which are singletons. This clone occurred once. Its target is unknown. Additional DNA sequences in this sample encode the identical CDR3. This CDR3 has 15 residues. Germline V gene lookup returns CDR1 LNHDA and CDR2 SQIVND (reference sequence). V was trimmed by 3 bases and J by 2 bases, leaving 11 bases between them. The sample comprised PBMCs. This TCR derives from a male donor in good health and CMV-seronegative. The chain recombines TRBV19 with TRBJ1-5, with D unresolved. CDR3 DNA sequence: TGTGCCAGTAGTATCTCGGGAGGAGGCAATCAGCCCCAGCATTTT. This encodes CASSISGGGNQPQHF.